The text below deals with one T cell receptor (beta chain). Other nucleotide sequences from this sample produce the same CDR3. As handled by the study authors: Nucleated cell counts were estimated from reference gene primer amplification. Measured with immunoSEQ multiplex PCR; TCRdb has only the in-frame clones, and not every one. V, J and clone size are those of that table, while D and trimming were read from the DNA. The sample lists roughly 170,000 clones, about 85% occurring once. The source of the sample is a study of blood T cell repertoires in COVID-19. The sequenced material came from peripheral blood. The TCR comes from a man between 60 and 75 years old who had recovered from COVID-19.

The CDR3 loop is CASSLQGDTEAFF. The CDR3 region has the DNA TGCGCCAGCAGCTTACAGGGAGACACTGAAGCTTTCTTT. The rearrangement uses TRBV5-1 and TRBJ1-1; a weak D match, TRBD1 (6 bases). This CDR3 region has 13 residues. Germline lookup yields CDR1 SGHRS and CDR2 YFSETQ. V shed 2 bases and J shed 3 bases, with 8 bases lying between them. The full variable domain, in which reference TRBV5-1 and TRBJ1-1 provide the parts outside the CDR3, is KAGVTQTPRYLIKTRGQQVTLSCSPISGHRSVSWYQQTPGQGLQFLFEYFSETQRNKGNFPGRFSGRQFSNSRSEMNVSTLELGDSALYLCASSLQGDTEAFFGQGTRLTVV.